This T cell receptor beta chain originates from a study of CD8 T cells in Susac syndrome (dated by TCRdb to the late 2010s). For the study in its entirety: Repertoire sequencing was used to test whether CD8+ T cell activation and differentiation in Susac syndrome was antigen driven. The full study reports these points: The number of individuals in the TCR sequencing and HLA analysis was acknowledged as relatively small.

RNA was extracted using the RNeasy kit, and about 0.45 to 1 ug of the RNA was reverse transcribed with random hexamers. TCR beta CDR3 regions were amplified with the immunoSEQ multiplex PCR assay covering 54 Vbeta and 13 Jbeta segments. To correct PCR amplification bias, a synthetic template baseline was used for both primer optimization and computational correction. In the original analysis: Reads were annotated to V, D and J genes according to IMGT and were analyzed with immunoSEQ Analyzer, with only productive sequences retained. Clonality was computed as one minus Shannon entropy normalized by log2 of the number of productive unique sequences. Public and private clones were assessed among the 100 most prevalent clones of each patient and control. Clones were defined as Susac-specific if absent from the healthy and MS cohorts, from around 1,000 published viral clones and from other ImmuneACCESS disease sequences. Using fastp trimming at Q25 and MiXCR clonotype assembly, TCRdb reanalyzed the public sequencing data and kept in-frame beta chains. Rows merge per CDR3 protein into single entries with the most common DNA and genes. The V and J calls reflect TCRdb's pipeline rather than the authors' work. Counted in this sample were approximately 120,000 distinct CDR3 sequences; around 94% of them appeared once. The leading ten clones occupy around 0.087% of the sample.

This clonotype turned up a few times. The antigen it binds to is not known. It has no much larger one-base neighbor in the sample; base qualities were not kept. Peripheral blood CD8+ and CD4+ T cells from healthy donors, Susac syndrome patients and multiple sclerosis patients were profiled by high-throughput TCR beta sequencing. Healthy donors were included as age- and sex-matched controls. Bulk CD8+ and CD4+ T cells were purified by magnetic negative isolation, whereas CD8+ TEMRA cells were enriched by FACS. Blood was collected in EDTA tubes and processed within 24 hours, with PBMCs isolated through density gradient centrifugation. PBMCs destined for TCR sequencing were cryopreserved in liquid nitrogen and later thawed in a 37 °C water bath. Purity of sorted or isolated CD4+, CD8+ and CD8+ TEMRA cells was at least 90%. The germline ends are 8 bases apart after V is trimmed by 0 bases and J by 2 bases. The CDR3 numbers 14 residues from cysteine through phenylalanine. The kept DNA is CDR3 alone, 42 bases in frame from the first base. The germline V gene yields LGHNA for CDR1 and YNFKEQ for CDR2.

This TCR came from a human donor in good health. The V and J genes are TRBV4-2 and TRBJ2-7, with no confident D gene call. Sequenced material: CD4+ T cells from PBMCs. At the DNA level, the sequence is TGTGCCAGCAGCCAAGATGGCCTAACCTACGAGCAGTACTTC. Its translation is CASSQDGLTYEQYF.